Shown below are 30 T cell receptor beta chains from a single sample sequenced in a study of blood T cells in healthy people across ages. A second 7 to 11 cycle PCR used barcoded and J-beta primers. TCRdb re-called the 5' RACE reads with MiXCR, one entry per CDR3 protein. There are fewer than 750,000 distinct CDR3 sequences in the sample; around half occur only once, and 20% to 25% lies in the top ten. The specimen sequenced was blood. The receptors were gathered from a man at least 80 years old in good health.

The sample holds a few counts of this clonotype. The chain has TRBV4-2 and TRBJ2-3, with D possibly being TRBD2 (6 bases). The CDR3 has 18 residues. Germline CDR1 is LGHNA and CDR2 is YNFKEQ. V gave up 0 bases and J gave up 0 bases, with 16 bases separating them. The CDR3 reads CASSQEGWRGSSTDTQYF. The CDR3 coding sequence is TGTGCCAGCAGCCAAGAGGGGTGGCGGGGTTCTAGCACAGATACGCAGTATTTT.

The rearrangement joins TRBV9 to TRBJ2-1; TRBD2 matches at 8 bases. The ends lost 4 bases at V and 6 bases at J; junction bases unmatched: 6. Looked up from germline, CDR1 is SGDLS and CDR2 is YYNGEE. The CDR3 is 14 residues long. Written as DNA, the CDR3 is TGTGCCAGCAGCCCCCGGGGGGGGGGCAATGAGCAGTTCTTC. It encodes CASSPRGGGNEQFF.

The chain's CDR3 is CASSLTSKSPLHF. CDR3 in DNA: TGTGCCAGCAGTTTAACTAGCAAGTCACCCCTCCACTTT. The rearrangement uses TRBV12-3 or TRBV12-4 and TRBJ1-6; D gene unclear. Deletions cut 2 bases from V and 10 bases from J, with 9 bases between. CDR3 length: 13 residues.

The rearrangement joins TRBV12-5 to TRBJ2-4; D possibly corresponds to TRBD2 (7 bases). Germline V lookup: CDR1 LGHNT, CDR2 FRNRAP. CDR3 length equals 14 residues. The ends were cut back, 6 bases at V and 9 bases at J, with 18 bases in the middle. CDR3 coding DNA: TGTGCTAGTGGGGGCGCTACAGGGAGGGGCATTCAGTACTTC. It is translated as CASGGATGRGIQYF.

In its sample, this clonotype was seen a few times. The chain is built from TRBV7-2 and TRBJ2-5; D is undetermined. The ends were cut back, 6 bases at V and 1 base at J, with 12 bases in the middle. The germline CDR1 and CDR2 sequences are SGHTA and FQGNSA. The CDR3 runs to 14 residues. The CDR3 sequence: CASSQFVAQETQYF. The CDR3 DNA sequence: TGTGCCAGCAGTCAGTTCGTGGCCCAAGAGACCCAGTACTTC.

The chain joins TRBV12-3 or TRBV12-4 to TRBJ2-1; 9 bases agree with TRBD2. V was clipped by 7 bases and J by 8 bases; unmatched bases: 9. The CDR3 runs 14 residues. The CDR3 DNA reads TGTGCCAGCATCTCCAGCGGGAGGTACGATGAGCAGTTCTTC. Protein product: CASISSGRYDEQFF.

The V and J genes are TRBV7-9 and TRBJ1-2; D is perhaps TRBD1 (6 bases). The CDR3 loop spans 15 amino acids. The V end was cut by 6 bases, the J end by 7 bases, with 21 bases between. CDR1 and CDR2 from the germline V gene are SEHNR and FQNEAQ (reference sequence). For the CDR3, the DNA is TGTGCCAGCAGTCGGTCAGCGGGGCAGGGGATTGGCTACACCTTC. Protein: CASSRSAGQGIGYTF.

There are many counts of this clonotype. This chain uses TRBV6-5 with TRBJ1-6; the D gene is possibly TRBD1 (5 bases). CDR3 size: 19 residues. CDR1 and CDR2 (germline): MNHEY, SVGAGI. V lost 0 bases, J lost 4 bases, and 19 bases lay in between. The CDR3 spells CASSYSNGVGTVYNSPLHF. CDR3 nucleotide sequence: TGTGCCAGCAGTTACTCGAACGGGGTGGGGACGGTTTATAATTCACCCCTCCACTTT.

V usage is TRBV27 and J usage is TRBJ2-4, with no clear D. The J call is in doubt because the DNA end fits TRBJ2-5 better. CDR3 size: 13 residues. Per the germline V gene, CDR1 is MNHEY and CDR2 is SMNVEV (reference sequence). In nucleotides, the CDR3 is TGTGCCAGCAGTCCTTTTGGGGTGGAGACCCAGTACTTC. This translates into CASSPFGVETQYF.

This chain's CDR3 is CATSDAFDRASDTQYF. DNA for the CDR3: TGTGCCACCAGTGATGCCTTTGACAGGGCATCTGATACGCAGTATTTT. The chain combines TRBV24-1 with TRBJ2-3, with TRBD1 identical over 7 bases. The germline V gene encodes CDR1 KGHDR and CDR2 SFDVKD. The CDR3 covers 16 residues. The J segment lost 6 bases and the V segment lost 3 bases, leaving 11 bases of the junction unmatched.

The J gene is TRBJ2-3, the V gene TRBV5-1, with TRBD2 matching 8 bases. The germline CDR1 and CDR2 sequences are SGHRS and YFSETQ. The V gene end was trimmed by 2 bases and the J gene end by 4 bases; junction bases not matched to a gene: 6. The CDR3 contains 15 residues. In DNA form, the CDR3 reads TGCGCCAGCAGCTTTGCGGGAGGCGGCGCAGATACGCAGTATTTT. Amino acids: CASSFAGGGADTQYF.

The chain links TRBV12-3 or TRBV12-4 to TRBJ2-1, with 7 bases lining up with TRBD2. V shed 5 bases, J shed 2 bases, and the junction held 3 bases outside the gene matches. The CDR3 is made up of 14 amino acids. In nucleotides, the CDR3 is TGTGCCAGCAGTCGACGGGGGGCCTACAATGAGCAGTTCTTC. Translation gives CASSRRGAYNEQFF.

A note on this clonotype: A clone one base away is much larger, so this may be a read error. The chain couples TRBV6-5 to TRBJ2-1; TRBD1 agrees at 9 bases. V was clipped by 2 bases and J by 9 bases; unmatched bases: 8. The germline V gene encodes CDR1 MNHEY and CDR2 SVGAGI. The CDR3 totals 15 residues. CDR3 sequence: CASSYAGQGFREQFF. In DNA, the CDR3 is TGTGCCAGCAGTTACGCTGGACAGGGGTTCCGTGAGCAGTTCTTC.

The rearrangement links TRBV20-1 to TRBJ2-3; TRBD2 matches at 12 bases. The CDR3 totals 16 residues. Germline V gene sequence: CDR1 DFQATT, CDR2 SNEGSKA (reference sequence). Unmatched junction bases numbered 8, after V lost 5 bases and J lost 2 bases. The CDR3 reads CSAVGLAGLYTDTQYF. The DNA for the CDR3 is TGCAGTGCTGTAGGACTAGCGGGACTGTACACAGATACGCAGTATTTT.

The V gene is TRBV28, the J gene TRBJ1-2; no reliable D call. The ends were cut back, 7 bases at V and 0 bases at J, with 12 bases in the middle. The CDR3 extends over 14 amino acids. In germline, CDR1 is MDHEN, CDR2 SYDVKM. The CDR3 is CASIGRPANYGYTF. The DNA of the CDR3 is TGTGCCAGCATCGGACGACCAGCTAACTATGGCTACACCTTC.

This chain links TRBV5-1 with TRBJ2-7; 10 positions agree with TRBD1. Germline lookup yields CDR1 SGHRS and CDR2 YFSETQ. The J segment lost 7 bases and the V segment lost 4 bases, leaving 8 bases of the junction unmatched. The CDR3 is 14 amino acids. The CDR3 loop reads CASSPGQGVGEQYF. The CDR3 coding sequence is TGCGCCAGCAGCCCCGGACAGGGGGTAGGTGAGCAGTACTTC. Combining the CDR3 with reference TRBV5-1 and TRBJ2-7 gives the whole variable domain KAGVTQTPRYLIKTRGQQVTLSCSPISGHRSVSWYQQTPGQGLQFLFEYFSETQRNKGNFPGRFSGRQFSNSRSEMNVSTLELGDSALYLCASSPGQGVGEQYFGPGTRLTVT.

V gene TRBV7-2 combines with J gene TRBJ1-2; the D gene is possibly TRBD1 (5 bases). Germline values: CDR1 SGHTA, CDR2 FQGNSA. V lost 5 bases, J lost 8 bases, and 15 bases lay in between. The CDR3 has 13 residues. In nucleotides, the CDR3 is TGTGCCAGCAGCCCAACTCCAGGGCTCGGCTACACCTTC. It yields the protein CASSPTPGLGYTF.

The CDR3 loop reads CSARLAWYEQYF. The CDR3 region has the DNA TGCAGTGCGCGTCTAGCTTGGTACGAGCAGTACTTC. The chain has TRBV20-1 and TRBJ2-7; possibly TRBD2 for D (5 bases). Between the trimmed V and J ends, which lost 6 bases and 4 bases, there was a span of 13 bases. Germline lookup yields CDR1 DFQATT and CDR2 SNEGSKA (reference sequence). The CDR3 length is 12 residues.

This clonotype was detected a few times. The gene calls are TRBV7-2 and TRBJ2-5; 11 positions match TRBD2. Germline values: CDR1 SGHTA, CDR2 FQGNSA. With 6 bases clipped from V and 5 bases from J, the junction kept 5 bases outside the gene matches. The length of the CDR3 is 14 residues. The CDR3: CASRASGRWETQYF. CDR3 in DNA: TGTGCCAGCAGAGCTAGCGGGAGGTGGGAGACCCAGTACTTC. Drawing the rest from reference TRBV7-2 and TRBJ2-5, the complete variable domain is GAGVSQSPSNKVTEKGKDVELRCDPISGHTALYWYRQSLGQGLEFLIYFQGNSAPDKSGLPSDRFSAERTGGSVSTLTIQRTQQEDSAVYLCASRASGRWETQYFGPGTRLLVL.

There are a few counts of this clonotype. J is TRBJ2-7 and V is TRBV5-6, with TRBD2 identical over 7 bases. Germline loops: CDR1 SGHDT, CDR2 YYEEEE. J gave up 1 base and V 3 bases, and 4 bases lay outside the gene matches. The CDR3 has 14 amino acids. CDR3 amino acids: CASSSPGGSYEQYF. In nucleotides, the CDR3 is TGTGCCAGCAGCTCCCCGGGGGGTTCCTACGAGCAGTACTTC.

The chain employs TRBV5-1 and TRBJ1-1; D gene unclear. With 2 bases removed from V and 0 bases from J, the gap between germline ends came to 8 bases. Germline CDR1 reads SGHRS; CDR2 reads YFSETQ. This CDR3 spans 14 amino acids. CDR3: CASSLELLNTEAFF. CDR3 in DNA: TGCGCCAGCAGCTTAGAGTTATTGAACACTGAAGCTTTCTTT.

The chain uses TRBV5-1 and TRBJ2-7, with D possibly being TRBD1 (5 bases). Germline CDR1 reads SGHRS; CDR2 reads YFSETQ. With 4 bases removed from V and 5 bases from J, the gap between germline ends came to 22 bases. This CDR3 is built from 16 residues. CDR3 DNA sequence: TGCGCCAGCAGCCGCAATACCCCCGGTCAGGGCCACGAGCAGTACTTC. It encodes CASSRNTPGQGHEQYF.

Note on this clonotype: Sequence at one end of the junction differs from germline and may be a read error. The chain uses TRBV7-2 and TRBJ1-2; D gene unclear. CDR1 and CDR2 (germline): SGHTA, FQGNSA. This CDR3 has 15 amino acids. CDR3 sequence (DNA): TGTGCCAGCAGCTTAGCGACGCAGTCTAACTGTGGCTACACCTTC. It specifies CASSLATQSNCGYTF.

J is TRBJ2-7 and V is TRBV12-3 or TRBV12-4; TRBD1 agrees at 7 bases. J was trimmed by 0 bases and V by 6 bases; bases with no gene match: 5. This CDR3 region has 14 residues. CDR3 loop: CASRKQGISYEQYF. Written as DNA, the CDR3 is TGTGCCAGCAGGAAACAGGGGATCTCCTACGAGCAGTACTTC.

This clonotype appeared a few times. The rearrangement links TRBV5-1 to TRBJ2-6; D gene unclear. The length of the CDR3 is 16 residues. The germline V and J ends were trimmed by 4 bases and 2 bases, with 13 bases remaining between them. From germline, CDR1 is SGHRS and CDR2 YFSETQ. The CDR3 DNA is TGCGCCAGCAGCCAGAACGCGAATGCTGGGGCCAACGTCCTGACTTTC. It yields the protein CASSQNANAGANVLTF.

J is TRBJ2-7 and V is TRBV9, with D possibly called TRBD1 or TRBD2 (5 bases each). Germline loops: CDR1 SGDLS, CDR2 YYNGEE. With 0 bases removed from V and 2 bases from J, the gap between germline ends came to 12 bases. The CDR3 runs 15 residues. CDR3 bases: TGTGCCAGCAGCGTAGGGGACGGACGAGCCTACGAGCAGTACTTC. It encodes CASSVGDGRAYEQYF.

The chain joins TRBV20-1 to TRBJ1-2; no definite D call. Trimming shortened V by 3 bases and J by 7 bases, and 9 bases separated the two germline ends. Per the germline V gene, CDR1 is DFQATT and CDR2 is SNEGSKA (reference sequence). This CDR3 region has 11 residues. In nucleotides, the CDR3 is TGCAGTGCTAGTCGAACCCGTGGCTACACCTTC. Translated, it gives CSASRTRGYTF.

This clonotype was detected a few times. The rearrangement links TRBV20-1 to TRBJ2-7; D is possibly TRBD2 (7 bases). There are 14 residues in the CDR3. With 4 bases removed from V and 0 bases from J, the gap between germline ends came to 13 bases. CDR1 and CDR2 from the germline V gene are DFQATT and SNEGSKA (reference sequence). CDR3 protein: CSAKGEGGSYEQYF. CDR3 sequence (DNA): TGCAGTGCTAAAGGGGAGGGGGGCTCCTACGAGCAGTACTTC.

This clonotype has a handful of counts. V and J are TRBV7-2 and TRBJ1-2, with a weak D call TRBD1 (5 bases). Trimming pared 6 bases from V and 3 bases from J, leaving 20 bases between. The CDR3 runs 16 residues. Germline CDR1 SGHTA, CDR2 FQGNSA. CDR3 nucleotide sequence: TGTGCCAGCAGTCCGGCGGGGGTTAGGGTTTACTATGGCTACACCTTC. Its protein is CASSPAGVRVYYGYTF.

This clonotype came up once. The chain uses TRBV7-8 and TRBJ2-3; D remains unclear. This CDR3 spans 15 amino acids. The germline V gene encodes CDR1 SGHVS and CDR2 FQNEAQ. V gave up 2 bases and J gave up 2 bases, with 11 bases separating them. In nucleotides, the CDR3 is TGTGCCAGCAGCTTATACGAAAGCTCCACAGATACGCAGTATTTT. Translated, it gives CASSLYESSTDTQYF.